Shown below are 28 T cell receptor beta chains from a single sample sequenced in a study of blood T cell repertoires in COVID-19. Using immunoSEQ multiplex PCR, the repertoire was profiled, and TCRdb retains in-frame clones only, with some absent. The top ten hold just under 7.5% of the sample, which has just under 350,000 clones, 85% to 90% seen once. The sequenced material came from peripheral blood. These receptors all come from a woman in her 70s with COVID-19, enrolled during active disease.

The V and J genes are TRBV12-3 or TRBV12-4 and TRBJ1-5, with D possibly matching TRBD1 (6 bases). This CDR3 comprises 13 residues. Trimming shortened V by 6 bases and J by 7 bases, and 13 bases separated the two germline ends. The chain's CDR3 is CASSEQGRQPQHF. CDR3 nucleotide sequence: TGTGCCAGCAGCGAACAGGGTCGCCAGCCCCAGCATTTT.

The chain recombines TRBV24-1 with TRBJ1-2; TRBD1 might be the D (5 bases). CDR1 is KGHDR, CDR2 SFDVKD, per germline. The CDR3 totals 16 residues. V was pared by 4 bases and J by 4 bases, with 18 bases between. The CDR3 reads CATSDIDGIGGYGYTF. The CDR3 bases are TGTGCCACCAGTGACATCGACGGGATCGGGGGCTATGGCTACACCTTC.

CDR3 protein: CASSAQGGLDSPLHF. As DNA, the CDR3 is TGTGCCAGTAGTGCTCAGGGAGGATTAGATTCACCCCTCCACTTT. The chain combines TRBV19 with TRBJ1-6; tentative D call: TRBD1 (5 bases). Trimming took 5 bases from V and 8 from J, leaving 16 bases between them. This CDR3 is 15 amino acids long. Germline CDR1 LNHDA, CDR2 SQIVND (reference sequence).

This chain connects TRBV7-8 to TRBJ1-5; possible D gene TRBD1, 6 bases. Looked up from germline, CDR1 is SGHVS and CDR2 is FQNEAQ. CDR3 size: 15 residues. V gave up 5 bases and J gave up 7 bases, with 18 bases separating them. CDR3 nucleotides: TGTGCCAGCAGCCCCCGGGACAACTATCCCCAGCCCCAGCATTTT. As protein: CASSPRDNYPQPQHF.

This chain joins TRBV7-2 and TRBJ1-5; no clear D gene. The CDR3 runs to 15 residues. V lost 0 bases to trimming and J lost 4 bases, with 10 bases between them. Germline-derived CDR1 and CDR2 are SGHTA and FQGNSA. The CDR3 loop is CASSLALTGNQPQHF. The CDR3 coding sequence is TGTGCCAGCAGCTTAGCGCTAACTGGTAATCAGCCCCAGCATTTT. The entire variable domain, with the rest obtained from reference TRBV7-2 and TRBJ1-5, is as follows: GAGVSQSPSNKVTEKGKDVELRCDPISGHTALYWYRQSLGQGLEFLIYFQGNSAPDKSGLPSDRFSAERTGGSVSTLTIQRTQQEDSAVYLCASSLALTGNQPQHFGDGTRLSIL.

The chain is built from TRBV11-3 and TRBJ1-1; no reliable D call. Between the trimmed V and J ends, which lost 4 bases and 2 bases, there was a span of 8 bases. The CDR3 is made up of 13 amino acids. From germline, CDR1 is SGHNT and CDR2 YENEEA. The CDR3 DNA follows: TGTGCCAGCAGCTCCCCAGATAACACTGAAGCTTTCTTT. As protein: CASSSPDNTEAFF.

This sequence joins TRBV2 and TRBJ2-7; a possible D gene is TRBD1 (6 bases). The CDR3 is made up of 11 amino acids. Germline-derived CDR1 and CDR2 are SNHLY and FYNNEI. Trimming took 11 bases from V and 5 from J, leaving 13 bases between them. The CDR3 spells CARRRQDEQYF. CDR3 nucleotides: TGTGCCCGAAGAAGACAGGACGAGCAGTACTTC. Looking up the rest from reference TRBV2 and TRBJ2-7 gives the full variable domain: EPEVTQTPSHQVTQMGQEVILRCVPISNHLYFYWYRQILGQKVEFLVSFYNNEISEKSEIFDDQFSVERPDGSNFTLKIRSTKLEDSAMYFCARRRQDEQYFGPGTRLTVT.

CDR3 sequence (DNA): TGTGCCAGCTCACCACCGGCGGGGAGAGGGAATGAGCAGTTCTTC. Translated: CASSPPAGRGNEQFF. The chain couples TRBV18 to TRBJ2-1, with D possibly matching TRBD2 (6 bases). CDR1 KGHSH and CDR2 LQKENI come from the germline V gene. Between the trimmed V and J ends, which lost 0 bases and 7 bases, there was a span of 13 bases. This CDR3 is built from 15 residues.

V gene TRBV9 combines with J gene TRBJ1-2; TRBD1 matches 9 bases. After removal of 3 bases from V and 3 bases from J, the junction contained 15 bases not matched to a gene. Looked up from germline, CDR1 is SGDLS and CDR2 is YYNGEE. This CDR3 has 18 amino acids. The CDR3, as DNA: TGTGCCAGCAGCGAGAGAGAGGGCCCCGGACAGGGGCACTATGGCTACACCTTC. It is translated as CASSEREGPGQGHYGYTF.

V gene TRBV4-1 combines with J gene TRBJ1-1; D perhaps matches TRBD1 (5 bases). With 5 bases removed from V and 4 bases from J, the gap between germline ends came to 11 bases. Germline values: CDR1 MGHRA, CDR2 YSYEKL. The CDR3 spans 13 residues. CDR3 in amino acids: CASSLGEVTEAFF. CDR3 DNA sequence: TGCGCCAGCAGCTTGGGGGAGGTCACTGAAGCTTTCTTT.

V usage is TRBV27 and J usage is TRBJ1-6; TRBD1 is a possible D gene (5 bases). Germline-derived CDR1 and CDR2 are MNHEY and SMNVEV (reference sequence). Trimming removed 6 bases from V and 0 bases from J, with 9 bases in between. The CDR3 totals 15 residues. The CDR3 reads CASRADSSYNSPLHF. For the CDR3, the DNA is TGTGCCAGCAGGGCAGACAGCTCCTATAATTCACCCCTCCACTTT.

This chain connects TRBV23-1 to TRBJ2-1; 11 nucleotides align to TRBD2. TRBV23-1 falls under the ORF class, with uncertain function. V was clipped by 5 bases and J by 4 bases; unmatched bases: 7. The CDR3 is 16 residues long. The CDR3 protein is CASSYRLAGFYNEQFF. DNA for the CDR3: TGCGCCAGCAGTTATAGACTAGCGGGGTTTTACAATGAGCAGTTCTTC.

The chain employs TRBV21-1 and TRBJ1-5; the D call of TRBD1 is as the table states it, not checked on the DNA. TRBV21-1 is listed as a pseudogene. CDR3 length: 15 amino acids. CDR3 region: CASSTHRTFNQPQHF. DNA of the CDR3: TGTGCCAGCAGCACACACAGGACCTTCAATCAGCCCCAGCATTTT.

This clone is a singleton in its sample. This chain uses TRBV27 with TRBJ1-6, with 7 positions matching TRBD1. Germline V gene data show CDR1 as MNHEY and CDR2 as SMNVEV (reference sequence). V was clipped by 0 bases and J by 9 bases; unmatched bases: 5. The CDR3 runs to 15 residues. CDR3 sequence reads: CASSLSTGSISPLHF. The CDR3 nucleotides read TGTGCCAGCAGTTTATCGACAGGGTCGATTTCACCCCTCCACTTT.

The chain recombines TRBV4-2 with TRBJ2-3; a possible D gene is TRBD2 (6 bases). Trimming stripped 0 bases from V and 0 bases from J, with 10 bases between. The CDR3 covers 16 residues. The germline V gene has CDR1 LGHNA and CDR2 YNFKEQ. The CDR3 protein is CASSQEVAVSTDTQYF. The CDR3 bases are TGTGCCAGCAGCCAAGAGGTAGCGGTGAGCACAGATACGCAGTATTTT.

The genes are TRBV12-3 or TRBV12-4 and TRBJ1-1; no clear D gene. Trimming pared 6 bases from V and 0 bases from J, leaving 8 bases between. The CDR3 covers 13 residues. The DNA for the CDR3 is TGTGCCAGCAGGTTATCTTTGAACACTGAAGCTTTCTTT. It yields the protein CASRLSLNTEAFF.

The chain employs TRBV24-1 and TRBJ2-7; the match to TRBD1 covers 7 bases. V gave up 9 bases and J gave up 5 bases; unmatched junction bases: 9. The CDR3 loop spans 13 amino acids. Germline-derived CDR1 and CDR2 are KGHDR and SFDVKD. The CDR3 sequence: CATAQGVEDEQYF. Written as DNA, the CDR3 is TGTGCCACCGCCCAGGGGGTTGAAGACGAGCAGTACTTC.

This chain links TRBV6-5 with TRBJ1-5; maybe TRBD1 (5 bases). Deletions cut 2 bases from V and 7 bases from J, with 15 bases between. Germline V CDR1 and CDR2: MNHEY, SVGAGI. The CDR3 covers 15 residues. CDR3 in DNA: TGTGCCAGCAGTTACCCCTGGGGGGGGGACCAGCCCCAGCATTTT. Amino acids: CASSYPWGGDQPQHF.

V and J are TRBV6-6 and TRBJ2-7; 8 positions match TRBD2. J lost 1 base, V lost 0 bases, and 5 bases had no gene match. The CDR3 runs 16 residues. Germline V lookup: CDR1 MNHNY, CDR2 SVGAGI (reference sequence). The CDR3 loop is CASSYSIGGASYEQYF. Written as DNA, the CDR3 is TGTGCCAGCAGTTACTCGATCGGGGGGGCTTCCTACGAGCAGTACTTC.

The chain uses TRBV9 and TRBJ2-1, with 13 nucleotides matching TRBD2. Unmatched junction bases numbered 4, after V lost 0 bases and J lost 7 bases. This CDR3 is built from 16 residues. Per germline, CDR1 SGDLS and CDR2 YYNGEE. The CDR3 protein is CASSVGLAGGVNEQFF. DNA for the CDR3: TGTGCCAGCAGCGTAGGACTAGCGGGGGGAGTAAATGAGCAGTTCTTC.

This clone was found a few times. The chain uses TRBV14 and TRBJ1-2, with TRBD1 as a possible D gene (6 bases). V was trimmed by 4 bases and J by 5 bases, leaving 20 bases between them. The germline gives CDR1 SGHDN, CDR2 FVKESK. The CDR3 extends over 16 amino acids. For the CDR3, the DNA is TGTGCCAGCAGCCCCTTTGGGGGGGGCAAGTGGTATGGCTACACCTTC. Residues: CASSPFGGGKWYGYTF. The full variable domain, its missing parts supplied by reference TRBV14 and TRBJ1-2, is EAGVTQFPSHSVIEKGQTVTLRCDPISGHDNLYWYRRVMGKEIKFLLHFVKESKQDESGMPNNRFLAERTGGTYSTLKVQPAELEDSGVYFCASSPFGGGKWYGYTFGSGTRLTVV.

The J gene is TRBJ2-7, the V gene TRBV7-2; D is uncertain. Germline loops: CDR1 SGHTA, CDR2 FQGNSA. The CDR3 extends over 12 amino acids. Trimming took 0 bases from V and 4 from J, leaving 4 bases between them. CDR3 sequence reads: CASSLATYEQYF. CDR3 DNA: TGTGCCAGCAGCTTAGCTACTTACGAGCAGTACTTC.

This chain links TRBV9 with TRBJ2-5; no clear D gene. The CDR3 contains 15 residues. V lost 4 bases, J lost 1 base, and 14 bases lay in between. CDR1 and CDR2 (germline): SGDLS, YYNGEE. CDR3 nucleotides: TGTGCCAGCAGCCCCCGTGGTAGCTCCCAAGAGACCCAGTACTTC. Protein product: CASSPRGSSQETQYF.

The chain joins TRBV28 to TRBJ2-7; perhaps TRBD1 as D (7 bases). Trimming cost V 1 base and J 2 bases, with 18 bases left between them. Germline lookup yields CDR1 MDHEN and CDR2 SYDVKM. CDR3 length: 17 residues. DNA of the CDR3: TGTGCCAGCAGTTTATTTAGTCAGGGGGGATCCGCCTACGAGCAGTACTTC. Encoded protein: CASSLFSQGGSAYEQYF.

This clone appeared a few times. The CDR3 DNA sequence: TGTGCCACCAGCAGATCCAGGGGACCCTCCTACGAGCAGTACTTC. This codes for CATSRSRGPSYEQYF. The chain combines TRBV15 with TRBJ2-7, with a tentative D call TRBD1 (6 bases). Germline assignment: CDR1 LNHNV and CDR2 YYDKDF (reference sequence). The CDR3 extends over 15 amino acids. Trimming cost V 2 bases and J 0 bases, with 11 bases left between them.

The chain recombines TRBV3-1 (or the pseudogene TRBV3-2) with TRBJ1-5, with D possibly TRBD1 on 6 matching bases. CDR1 and CDR2 from the germline V gene are LGHDT and YNNKEL (reference sequence). Trimming shortened V by 6 bases and J by 1 base, and 16 bases separated the two germline ends. The length of the CDR3 is 16 residues. Here the CDR3 reads CASRVLRDNSNQPQHF. The CDR3 nucleotides read TGTGCCAGCAGGGTCCTCCGGGACAACAGCAATCAGCCCCAGCATTTT.

The V and J genes are TRBV27 and TRBJ2-7; possibly TRBD2 for D (6 bases). CDR3 length: 16 residues. Germline V gene lookup returns CDR1 MNHEY and CDR2 SMNVEV (reference sequence). Trimming removed 6 bases from V and 1 base from J, with 19 bases in between. CDR3 nucleotide sequence: TGTGCCAGCAGGTTCCGCCTCCGGGACTTTTCCTACGAGCAGTACTTC. Its translation: CASRFRLRDFSYEQYF.

The chain is built from TRBV18 and TRBJ1-5; no clear D gene. Trimming took off 2 bases at V and 6 bases at J, with 11 bases between the two ends. Germline loops: CDR1 KGHSH, CDR2 LQKENI. CDR3 length: 14 amino acids. The CDR3 is CASSPSRAGQPQHF. The CDR3 DNA is TGTGCCAGCTCACCATCGAGGGCCGGTCAGCCCCAGCATTTT.